Following are 20 T cell receptor beta chains from one sample sequenced in a study of cytomegalovirus exposure and HLA in healthy donors. The study ran its PCR with 60 Vbeta and 13 Jbeta primers. Assay: immunoSEQ multiplex PCR; the TCRdb copy retains only in-frame clones and omits some. The table lists 50,000 or so clones, about 77% of them singletons. Sequenced sample: PBMCs. The receptors shown here come from a female donor in good health and CMV-seronegative.

In the case of this clone: The same CDR3 is also encoded by other DNA sequences in this sample. V is TRBV5-6 and J is TRBJ1-3, with a tentative D call TRBD1 (6 bases). V was clipped by 4 bases and J by 0 bases, with 17 bases between them. Germline V CDR1 and CDR2: SGHDT, YYEEEE. CDR3 length equals 17 residues. The CDR3 bases are TGTGCCAGCAGCCTATCAGGGGAGGGGATCTCTGGAAACACCATATATTTT. Protein: CASSLSGEGISGNTIYF.

The chain joins TRBV7-9 to TRBJ2-2; D is possibly TRBD1 (6 bases). Trimming stripped 3 bases from V and 7 bases from J, with 12 bases between. The germline V gene has CDR1 SEHNR and CDR2 FQNEAQ (reference sequence). The length of the CDR3 is 14 residues. The CDR3 region has the DNA TGTGCCAGCAGCTTCACAGGGTCTTACGGGGAGCTGTTTTTT. Translated: CASSFTGSYGELFF.

This chain uses TRBV12-5 with TRBJ2-7; 7 bases are shared with TRBD2. The CDR3 sequence is 16 residues long. Per the germline V gene, CDR1 is LGHNT and CDR2 is FRNRAP. Trimming cost V 1 base and J 5 bases; bases outside gene matches: 11. The CDR3 DNA reads as TGTGCTAGTGGTTTGGGGTTATTGTGGGGGGGGGACGAGCAGTACTTC. Translation: CASGLGLLWGGDEQYF.

The gene calls are TRBV5-1 and TRBJ2-5, with D possibly matching TRBD2 (5 bases). Germline V gene sequence: CDR1 SGHRS, CDR2 YFSETQ. The V end lost 2 bases, the J end lost 3 bases, and 11 bases lay between the germline ends. The CDR3 totals 14 residues. CDR3 DNA sequence: TGCGCCAGCAGCTTATACGGGATAAAAGAGACCCAGTACTTC. Translating gives CASSLYGIKETQYF.

The rearrangement uses TRBV5-8 and TRBJ2-7; 10 nucleotides align to TRBD1. Looked up from germline, CDR1 is SGHTS and CDR2 is YDEGEE. V lost 7 bases, J lost 3 bases, and 13 bases stayed unmatched. This CDR3 comprises 16 residues. The CDR3 here is CASGKITGQGFYEQYF. The CDR3 region has the DNA TGTGCCAGCGGTAAAATTACGGGACAGGGGTTCTACGAGCAGTACTTC.

The CDR3 reads CASSAGGTDRSYEQYF. Written as DNA, the CDR3 is TGTGCCAGCAGCGCTGGTGGGACAGATCGCTCCTACGAGCAGTACTTC. The chain links TRBV9 to TRBJ2-7; TRBD1 matches 7 bases. V dropped 3 bases and J dropped 0; count of bases not matched to a gene: 9. Looked up from germline, CDR1 is SGDLS and CDR2 is YYNGEE. There are 16 residues in the CDR3.

V and J are TRBV5-1 and TRBJ2-7, with a weak D call TRBD1 (5 bases). The ends were cut back, 7 bases at V and 1 base at J, with 12 bases in the middle. The CDR3 loop spans 13 amino acids. The germline V gene encodes CDR1 SGHRS and CDR2 YFSETQ. The CDR3 region has the DNA TGCGCCAGCTCGATCGACAGATCCTACGAGCAGTACTTC. It specifies CASSIDRSYEQYF.

The genes are TRBV30 and TRBJ2-7; weak D call: TRBD2 (5 bases). The V gene lost 6 bases and the J gene lost 0 bases, with 15 bases spanning the gap. The CDR3 consists of 14 residues. CDR1 GTSNPN and CDR2 SVGIG come from the germline V gene (reference sequence). The CDR3: CACTEDPSSYEQYF. The CDR3 DNA sequence: TGTGCCTGTACGGAGGACCCAAGCTCCTACGAGCAGTACTTC. Filled out from reference TRBV30 and TRBJ2-7, the complete variable domain reads SQTIHQWPATLVQPVGSPLSLECTVEGTSNPNLYWYRQAAGRGLQLLFYSVGIGQISSEVPQNLSASRPQDRQFILSSKKLLLSDSGFYLCACTEDPSSYEQYFGPGTRLTVT.

This sequence joins TRBV30 and TRBJ2-4; 7 bases are a match to TRBD2. Trimming removed 3 bases from V and 5 bases from J; junction bases left unmatched: 7. Germline V CDR1 and CDR2: GTSNPN, SVGIG (reference sequence). CDR3 length: 14 amino acids. The CDR3 DNA sequence: TGTGCCTGGAGGAGATGGGGAGGGGAAAACATTCAGTACTTC. It encodes CAWRRWGGENIQYF.

V gene TRBV18 combines with J gene TRBJ1-2, with D possibly being TRBD1 (6 bases). Germline CDR1 is KGHSH and CDR2 is LQKENI. V lost 4 bases and J 9 bases, leaving 18 bases between the germline ends. This CDR3 contains 14 residues. CDR3 nucleotide sequence: TGTGCCAGCTCACTTGACAGGTCACTGGCCCGCTACACCTTC. Encoded protein: CASSLDRSLARYTF.

With regard to this clone: The junction differs from germline at one of its ends, possibly a read error. The chain has TRBV5-6 and TRBJ2-7; 13 bases fit TRBD2. The CDR3 covers 17 residues. Germline lookup yields CDR1 SGHDT and CDR2 YYEEEE. The CDR3 loop is CASSFGLAGASPYEQYF. The CDR3 nucleotides are TGTGCCAGCAGCTTTGGACTAGCGGGGGCCAGCCCCTACGAGCAGTACTTT.

The chain carries TRBV5-1 and TRBJ1-2, with unresolved D. V dropped 3 bases and J dropped 4 bases, with 13 bases sitting between them. CDR1 and CDR2 from the germline V gene are SGHRS and YFSETQ. The length of the CDR3 is 14 residues. CDR3 loop: CASSWTGESYGYTF. CDR3 coding DNA: TGCGCCAGCAGCTGGACCGGGGAATCCTATGGCTACACCTTC.

The rearrangement uses TRBV4-3 and TRBJ1-2, with D possibly being TRBD1 (5 bases). The germline V and J ends were trimmed by 1 base and 2 bases, with 5 bases remaining between them. Germline lookup yields CDR1 LGHNA and CDR2 YSLEER. CDR3 length: 13 residues. Here the CDR3 reads CASSQAGNYGYTF. DNA of the CDR3: TGCGCCAGCAGCCAAGCAGGGAACTATGGCTACACCTTC.

The rearrangement uses TRBV7-8 and TRBJ1-3; 7 bases map to TRBD1. The germline V gene encodes CDR1 SGHVS and CDR2 FQNEAQ. J lost 4 bases, V lost 8 bases, and 5 bases had no gene match. This CDR3 contains 13 residues. This CDR3 reads CASGDRVGNTIYF. CDR3 nucleotide sequence: TGTGCCAGCGGCGACAGGGTAGGAAACACCATATATTTT.

V gene TRBV28 combines with J gene TRBJ1-2; 8 nucleotides line up with TRBD1. V lost 6 bases, J lost 6 bases, and 18 bases stayed unmatched. CDR3 size: 17 residues. CDR1 and CDR2 (germline): MDHEN, SYDVKM. The DNA of the CDR3 is TGTGCCAGCAGCCCTTCCGGACAGGGTTTCGACTTAGATGGCTACACCTTC. It yields the protein CASSPSGQGFDLDGYTF.

This chain joins TRBV18 and TRBJ2-7; tentatively, D is TRBD1 (5 bases). Between the trimmed V and J ends, which lost 0 bases and 6 bases, there was a span of 12 bases. The CDR3 spans 14 residues. Looked up from germline, CDR1 is KGHSH and CDR2 is LQKENI. The CDR3 region has the DNA TGTGCCAGCTCACCACCGGGCAGGGTGATCGAGCAGTACTTC. It is translated as CASSPPGRVIEQYF.

Relative to its sample, this clone is medium-sized. The CDR3 here is CASSESPTSGTDTQYF. DNA for the CDR3: TGCGCCAGCAGTGAGTCGCCGACTAGCGGGACAGATACGCAGTATTTT. The rearrangement uses TRBV10-1 and TRBJ2-3; 10 positions agree with TRBD2. The CDR3 loop spans 16 amino acids. Germline lookup yields CDR1 WNHNN and CDR2 SYGVQD (reference sequence). V was pared by 0 bases and J by 3 bases, with 3 bases of the junction left unmatched.

The chain has TRBV28 and TRBJ2-5; D may be TRBD1 (5 bases). Germline V lookup: CDR1 MDHEN, CDR2 SYDVKM. This CDR3 is built from 17 residues. Trimming left V 2 bases short and J 2 bases short, with 18 bases between. The CDR3 DNA is TGTGCCAGCAGTTTAGAGGTCGGCAGGGTGCTTCAAGAGACCCAGTACTTC. Its protein is CASSLEVGRVLQETQYF.

This clone was counted between two and nine times. CDR3 residues: CSATSGGEQYF. CDR3 nucleotide sequence: TGCAGTGCTACTAGCGGGGGAGAGCAGTACTTC. The gene calls are TRBV20-1 and TRBJ2-7, with TRBD2 identical over 10 bases. This CDR3 contains 11 residues. The V and J ends lost 4 bases and 7 bases, in that order; junction bases with no gene match: 1. Germline V CDR1 and CDR2: DFQATT, SNEGSKA (reference sequence).

The chain has TRBV18 and TRBJ2-7, with 7 nucleotides matching TRBD1. Germline V lookup: CDR1 KGHSH, CDR2 LQKENI. CDR3 size: 14 residues. V gave up 1 base and J gave up 2 bases; unmatched junction bases: 2. The CDR3 here is CASSPQGQTYEQYF. The CDR3, as DNA: TGTGCCAGCTCACCACAGGGACAGACCTACGAGCAGTACTTC.